This TCR beta chain emerged from a study of somatic mutations in cytotoxic T cells in rheumatoid arthritis. Whole-study findings and limits: The largest CD8+ clone made up over 20% of CD8+ cells in about an eighth of the 65 patients. TRBV07 appeared slightly underrepresented in the rheumatoid arthritis patients. That finding was not adjusted to account for multiple comparisons. Neither rheumatoid arthritis patients nor age-matched healthy controls had significantly different CD8+ T-cell clonality from the other group.

Using immunoSEQ multiplex PCR, the repertoire was profiled, and TCRdb retains in-frame clones only, with some absent. The sample contains 9,500 to 15,000 clones, about 80% of which appear only once. Germline values: CDR1 MRHNA, CDR2 SNTAGT. This CDR3 has 16 residues. After removal of 2 bases from V and 4 bases from J, the junction contained 8 bases not matched to a gene. For this clone: The antigen remains unidentified.

Researchers isolated CD4+ and CD8+ cells by positive magnetic bead selection and then checked their purity by flow cytometry. The sample was CD8+ T cells sorted from blood. This sequence originates from a middle-aged man in good health. V and J are TRBV6-4 and TRBJ1-3; 7 bases match TRBD1. The CDR3 region is CASSDTPTGRGNTIYF. In DNA, the CDR3 is TGTGCCAGCAGTGACACTCCGACAGGGAGGGGAAACACCATATATTTT.